The sequence of this T cell receptor beta chain was determined in a study of Graves' ophthalmopathy and Graves' hyperthyroidism. Study summary: At initial diagnosis, peripheral blood was obtained, and this preceded any treatment.

The study's findings and limits: Its predictions of ophthalmopathy progression gave the model around 71% sensitivity and about 78% specificity.

The V and J ends lost 4 bases and 6 bases, in that order; junction bases with no gene match: 7. The CDR3 covers 14 residues. Germline V CDR1 and CDR2: KGHDR, SFDVKD. Details on this clonotype: Its target is not known.

The study amplified TCR beta CDR3 regions using RNA transcripts. HTBI primers were used in a first-round RT-PCR, which preceded a second-round multiplex PCR. TCRdb independently ran MiXCR on the multiplex PCR reads; one entry per CDR3 protein. The sample contains roughly 380,000 distinct CDR3 sequences, approximately 15% of which appear only once. Patients newly diagnosed with hyperthyroidism, under 2 months' duration, were aged 18 to 65, the study reports. PBMCs were obtained from 8 to 10 ml of fresh peripheral blood. The source of this sequence is a woman aged 18-30 years with stable Graves' hyperthyroidism. The gene calls are TRBV24-1 and TRBJ1-2; the match to TRBD1 covers 7 bases. The sequenced sample consisted of peripheral blood. This CDR3 reads CATSETNRGDGYTF. The DNA of the CDR3 is TGTGCCACCAGTGAAACAAACAGGGGAGATGGCTACACCTTC.